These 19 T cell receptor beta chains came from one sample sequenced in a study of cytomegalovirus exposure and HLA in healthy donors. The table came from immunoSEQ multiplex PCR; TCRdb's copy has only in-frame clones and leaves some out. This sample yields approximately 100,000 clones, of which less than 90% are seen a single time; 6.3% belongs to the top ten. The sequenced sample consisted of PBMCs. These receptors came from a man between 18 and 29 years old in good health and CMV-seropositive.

The CDR3 DNA is TGTGCCAGCAGAGCGGCAGGAGCGGGGGGGCAAGAGACCCAGTACTTC. It codes for CASRAAGAGGQETQYF. The V gene is TRBV5-6, the J gene TRBJ2-5; 10 positions match TRBD2. Germline V lookup: CDR1 SGHDT, CDR2 YYEEEE. CDR3 size: 16 residues. V lost 5 bases, J lost 2 bases, and 9 bases stayed unmatched.

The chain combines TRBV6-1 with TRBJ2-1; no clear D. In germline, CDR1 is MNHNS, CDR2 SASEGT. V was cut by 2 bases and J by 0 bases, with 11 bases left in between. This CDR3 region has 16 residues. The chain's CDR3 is CASSEFVTLSYNEQFF. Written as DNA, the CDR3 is TGTGCCAGCAGTGAATTTGTTACTCTCTCCTACAATGAGCAGTTCTTC.

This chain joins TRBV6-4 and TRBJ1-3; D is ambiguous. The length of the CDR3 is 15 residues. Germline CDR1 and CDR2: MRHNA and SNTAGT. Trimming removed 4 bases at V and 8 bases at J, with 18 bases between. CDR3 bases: TGTGCCAGCAGTGGATCCGGGAGGGTTAGAGACACCATATATTTT. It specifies CASSGSGRVRDTIYF.

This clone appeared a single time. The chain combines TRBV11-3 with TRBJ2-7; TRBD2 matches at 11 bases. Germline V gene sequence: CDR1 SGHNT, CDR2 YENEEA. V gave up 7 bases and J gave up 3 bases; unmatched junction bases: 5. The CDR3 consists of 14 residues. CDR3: CASTITSGSYEQYF. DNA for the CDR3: TGTGCCAGCACCATTACTAGCGGGAGCTACGAGCAGTACTTC.

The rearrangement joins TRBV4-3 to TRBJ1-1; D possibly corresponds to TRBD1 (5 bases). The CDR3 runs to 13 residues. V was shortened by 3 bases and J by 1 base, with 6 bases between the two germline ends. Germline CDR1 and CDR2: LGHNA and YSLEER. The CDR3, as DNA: TGCGCCAGCAGCCACACAGGGAACACTGAAGCTTTCTTT. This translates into CASSHTGNTEAFF.

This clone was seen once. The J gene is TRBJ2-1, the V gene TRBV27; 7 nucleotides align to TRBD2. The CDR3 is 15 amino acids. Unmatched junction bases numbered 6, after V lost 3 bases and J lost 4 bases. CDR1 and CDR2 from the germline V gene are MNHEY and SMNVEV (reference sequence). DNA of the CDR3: TGTGCCAGCAGTTTTCTAGCGGAGCTTTACAATGAGCAGTTCTTC. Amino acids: CASSFLAELYNEQFF.

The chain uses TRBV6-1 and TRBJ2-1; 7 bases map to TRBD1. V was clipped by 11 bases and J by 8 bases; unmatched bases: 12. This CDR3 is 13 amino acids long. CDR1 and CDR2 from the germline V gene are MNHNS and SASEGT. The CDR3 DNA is TGTGCCTCAGGGACAGAGATTGGCGATGAGCAGTTCTTC. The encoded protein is CASGTEIGDEQFF.

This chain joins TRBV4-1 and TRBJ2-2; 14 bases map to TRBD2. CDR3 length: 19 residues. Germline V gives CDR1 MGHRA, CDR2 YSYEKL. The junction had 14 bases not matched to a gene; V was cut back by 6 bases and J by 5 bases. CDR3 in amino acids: CASSLIPGLAGVKTGELFF. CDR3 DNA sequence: TGCGCCAGCAGTCTCATACCGGGACTAGCGGGGGTAAAAACCGGGGAGCTGTTTTTT.

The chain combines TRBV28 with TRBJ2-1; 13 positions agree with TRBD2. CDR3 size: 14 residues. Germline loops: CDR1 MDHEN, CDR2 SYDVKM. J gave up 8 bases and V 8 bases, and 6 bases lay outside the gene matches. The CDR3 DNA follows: TGTGCCAGCTTCGGGACTAGCGGGAAACATGAGCAGTTCTTC. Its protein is CASFGTSGKHEQFF.

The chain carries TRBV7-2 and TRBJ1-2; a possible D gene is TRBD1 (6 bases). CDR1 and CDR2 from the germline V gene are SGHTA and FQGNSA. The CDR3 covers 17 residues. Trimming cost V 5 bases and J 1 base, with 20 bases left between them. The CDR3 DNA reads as TGTGCCAGCAGCCCGGGGACACTCATGGGCCTTAACTATGGCTACACCTTC. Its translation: CASSPGTLMGLNYGYTF.

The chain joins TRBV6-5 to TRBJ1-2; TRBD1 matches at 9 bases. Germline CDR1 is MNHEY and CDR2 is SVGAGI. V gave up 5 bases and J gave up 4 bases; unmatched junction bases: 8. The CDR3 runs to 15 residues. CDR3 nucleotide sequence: TGTGCCAGCAGTAGACAGGGGGGGCATCCCTATGGCTACACCTTC. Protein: CASSRQGGHPYGYTF.

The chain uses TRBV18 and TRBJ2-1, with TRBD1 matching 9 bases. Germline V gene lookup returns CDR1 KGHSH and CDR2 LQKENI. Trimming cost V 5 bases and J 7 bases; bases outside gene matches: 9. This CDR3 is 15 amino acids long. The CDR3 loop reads CASSSGQGSGNEQFF. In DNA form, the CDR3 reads TGTGCCAGCTCAAGCGGACAGGGGTCTGGAAATGAGCAGTTCTTC.

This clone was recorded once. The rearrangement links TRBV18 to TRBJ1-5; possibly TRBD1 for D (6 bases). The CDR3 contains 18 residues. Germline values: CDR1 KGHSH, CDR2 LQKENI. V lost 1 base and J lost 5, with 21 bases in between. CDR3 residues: CASSPLGQGGGLHQPQHF. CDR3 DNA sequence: TGTGCCAGCTCACCACTAGGGCAGGGAGGGGGTCTACATCAGCCCCAGCATTTT.

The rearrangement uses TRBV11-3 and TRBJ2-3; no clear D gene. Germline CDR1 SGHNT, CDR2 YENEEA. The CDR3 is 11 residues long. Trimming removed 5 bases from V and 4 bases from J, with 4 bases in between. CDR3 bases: TGTGCCAGCAGCCGAGCAGATACGCAGTATTTT. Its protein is CASSRADTQYF. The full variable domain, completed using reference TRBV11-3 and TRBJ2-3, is EAGVVQSPRYKIIEKKQPVAFWCNPISGHNTLYWYLQNLGQGPELLIRYENEEAVDDSQLPKDRFSAERLKGVDSTLKIQPAELGDSAVYLCASSRADTQYFGPGTRLTVL.

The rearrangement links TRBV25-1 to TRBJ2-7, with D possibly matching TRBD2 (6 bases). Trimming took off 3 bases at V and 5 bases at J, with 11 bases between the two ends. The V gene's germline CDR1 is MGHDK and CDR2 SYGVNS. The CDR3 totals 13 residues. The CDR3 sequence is CASSDGGTHEQYF. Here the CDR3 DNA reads TGTGCCAGCAGTGACGGGGGTACCCACGAGCAGTACTTC.

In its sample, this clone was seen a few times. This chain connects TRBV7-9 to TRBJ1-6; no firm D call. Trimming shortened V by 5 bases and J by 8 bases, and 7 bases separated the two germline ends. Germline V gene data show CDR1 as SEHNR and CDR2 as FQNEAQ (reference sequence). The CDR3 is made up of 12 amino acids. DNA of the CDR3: TGTGCCAGCAGCCCCGCAGATTCACCCCTCCACTTT. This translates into CASSPADSPLHF.

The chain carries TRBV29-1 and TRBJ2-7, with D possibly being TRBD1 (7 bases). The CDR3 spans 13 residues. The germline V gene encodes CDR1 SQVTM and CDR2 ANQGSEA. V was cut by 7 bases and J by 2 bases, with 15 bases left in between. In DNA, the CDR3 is TGCAGCGCTGGCCAGGGGGGTACCTACGAGCAGTACTTC. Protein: CSAGQGGTYEQYF.

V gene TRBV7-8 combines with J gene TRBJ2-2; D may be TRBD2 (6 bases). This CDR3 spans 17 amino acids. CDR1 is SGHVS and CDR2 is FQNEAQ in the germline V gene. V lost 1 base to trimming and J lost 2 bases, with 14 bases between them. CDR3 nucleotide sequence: TGTGCCAGCAGCTTAGAATGGTGGGACTTAAACACCGGGGAGCTGTTTTTT. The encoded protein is CASSLEWWDLNTGELFF.

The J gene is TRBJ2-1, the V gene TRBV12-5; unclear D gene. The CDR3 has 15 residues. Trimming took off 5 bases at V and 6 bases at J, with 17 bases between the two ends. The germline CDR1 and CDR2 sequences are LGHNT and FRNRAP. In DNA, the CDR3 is TGTGCTAGTGGTCCACCGTGGCCCCGCTTCAATGAGCAGTTCTTC. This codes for CASGPPWPRFNEQFF. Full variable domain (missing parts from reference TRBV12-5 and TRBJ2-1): DARVTQTPRHKVTEMGQEVTMRCQPILGHNTVFWYRQTMMQGLELLAYFRNRAPLDDSGMPKDRFSAEMPDATLATLKIQPSEPRDSAVYFCASGPPWPRFNEQFFGPGTRLTVL.